This T cell receptor (beta chain) was recorded in a study of blood T cell repertoires in COVID-19. At the level of the study: Sites across the United States, Italy and Spain contributed samples from acute and convalescent COVID-19.

Sequencing used immunoSEQ multiplex PCR; TCRdb keeps in-frame clones, though not all of them. The sample consists of some 41,000 clones, around 81% of them appearing once. V was clipped by 0 bases and J by 4 bases, with 10 bases between them. The germline V gene has CDR1 MNHEY and CDR2 SVGAGI. CDR3 length equals 15 residues. Material for sequencing was peripheral blood. The V and J genes are TRBV6-5 and TRBJ1-3, with a tentative D call TRBD1 (6 bases). The sequence came from a man aged 35 to 55 with active or convalescent COVID-19. In DNA form, the CDR3 reads TGTGCCAGCAGTTACTCGGGGGCCTTAGGAAACACCATATATTTT. It is translated as CASSYSGALGNTIYF.